This is a list of T cell receptor beta chains from one sample in a study of blood T cell repertoires in COVID-19. Profiled with immunoSEQ multiplex PCR; TCRdb holds only in-frame clones, not every one. Of some 450,000 clones listed, 85% to 90% were seen once; the top ten hold roughly 0.76%. Sequenced: peripheral blood. These receptors were collected from a man younger than 35 with COVID-19, enrolled during active disease. The CDR3 runs from the conserved cysteine through the conserved F or W. The order of the fields is D gene, J gene, clone size, V gene, CDR3 DNA, CDR3 protein. The D gene is left open where the match is weak. Only part of the rows carry a size: once, few, many, or a class if the clone is expanded.

d_gene: TRBD1
j_gene: TRBJ2-7
abundance: NA
v_gene: TRBV27
CDR3nt: TGTGCCAGCAGTCAGACCCAGGGGGCGATCCACGAGCAGTACTTC
CDR3aa: CASSQTQGAIHEQYF

d_gene: TRBD1
j_gene: TRBJ1-6
abundance: NA
v_gene: TRBV19
CDR3nt: TGTGCCAGTAGTCCGGGACAGGATAATTCACCCCTCCACTTT
CDR3aa: CASSPGQDNSPLHF

d_gene: NA
j_gene: TRBJ1-4
abundance: NA
v_gene: TRBV29-1
CDR3nt: TGCAGCGCCGGGCGGGGGCATAATGAAAAACTGTTTTTT
CDR3aa: CSAGRGHNEKLFF

d_gene: TRBD2
j_gene: TRBJ2-3
abundance: NA
v_gene: TRBV11-3
CDR3nt: TGTGCCAGCAGCTCGTCTGCTACTAGCGACCCTAGCACAGATACGCAGTATTTT
CDR3aa: CASSSSATSDPSTDTQYF

d_gene: NA
j_gene: TRBJ2-7
abundance: once
v_gene: TRBV15
CDR3nt: TGTGCCACCAGCAGAGACAGGGGCCTCTACGAGCAGTACTTC
CDR3aa: CATSRDRGLYEQYF

d_gene: TRBD1
j_gene: TRBJ2-1
abundance: once
v_gene: TRBV7-6
CDR3nt: TGTGCCAGCAGCTTAGCCGGGACAGGAAACGGCGAGCAGTTCTTC
CDR3aa: CASSLAGTGNGEQFF

d_gene: TRBD2
j_gene: TRBJ2-3
abundance: NA
v_gene: TRBV14
CDR3nt: TGTGCCAGCAGCCAAGCCCAGCGGGGCCATAGCACAGATACGCAGTATTTT
CDR3aa: CASSQAQRGHSTDTQYF

d_gene: NA
j_gene: TRBJ1-1
abundance: NA
v_gene: TRBV20-1
CDR3nt: TGCAGTGCGCCCGGTGCTTCGGAAGCTTTCTTT
CDR3aa: CSAPGASEAFF

d_gene: NA
j_gene: TRBJ2-5
abundance: NA
v_gene: TRBV5-1
CDR3nt: TGCGCCAGCAGCCGTATCCCCCAAGAGACCCAGTACTTC
CDR3aa: CASSRIPQETQYF

d_gene: NA
j_gene: TRBJ2-7
abundance: NA
v_gene: TRBV5-4
CDR3nt: TGTGCCAGCAGCTTGGGGGATGGAGGGGGACAGACCTACGAGCAGTACTTC
CDR3aa: CASSLGDGGGQTYEQYF

d_gene: TRBD1
j_gene: TRBJ1-1
abundance: NA
v_gene: TRBV4-1
CDR3nt: TGCGCCAGCAGCCAAGAGACAGGGCGATTGAACACTGAAGCTTTCTTT
CDR3aa: CASSQETGRLNTEAFF

d_gene: NA
j_gene: TRBJ2-2
abundance: NA
v_gene: TRBV7-2
CDR3nt: TGTGCCAGCAGCTTAGGGGACTTTAACACCGGGGAGCTGTTTTTT
CDR3aa: CASSLGDFNTGELFF

d_gene: TRBD1
j_gene: TRBJ2-2
abundance: NA
v_gene: TRBV27
CDR3nt: TGTGCCAGCAGTCGGACAGGGGGCTGGACCGGGGAGCTGTTTTTT
CDR3aa: CASSRTGGWTGELFF

d_gene: NA
j_gene: TRBJ1-4
abundance: NA
v_gene: TRBV6-2/TRBV6-3
CDR3nt: TGTGCCAGCAGCCCACTGGCGGGAACGGGAAAACTGTTTTTT
CDR3aa: CASSPLAGTGKLFF

d_gene: NA
j_gene: TRBJ2-7
abundance: NA
v_gene: TRBV5-1
CDR3nt: TGCGCCAGCGGCCCCGGGTCGAGCTCCTACGAGCAGTACTTC
CDR3aa: CASGPGSSSYEQYF

d_gene: NA
j_gene: TRBJ2-3
abundance: NA
v_gene: TRBV7-9
CDR3nt: TGTGCCAGCATAGGGGCGGGGGATACGCAGTATTTT
CDR3aa: CASIGAGDTQYF

d_gene: TRBD2
j_gene: TRBJ2-7
abundance: NA
v_gene: TRBV27
CDR3nt: TGTGCCAGCAGTTTCACTAGCGGAAGCTCCTACGAGCAGTACTTC
CDR3aa: CASSFTSGSSYEQYF

d_gene: NA
j_gene: TRBJ2-3
abundance: once
v_gene: TRBV2
CDR3nt: TGTGCCAGCAGTGACCCTTTCACAGATACGCAGTATTTT
CDR3aa: CASSDPFTDTQYF

d_gene: TRBD1
j_gene: TRBJ1-5
abundance: few
v_gene: TRBV19
CDR3nt: TGTGCCAGTAGTATAGGGATTGACAGACAGGGGCGCAATCAGCCCCAGCATTTT
CDR3aa: CASSIGIDRQGRNQPQHF

d_gene: NA
j_gene: TRBJ1-4
abundance: NA
v_gene: TRBV5-5
CDR3nt: TGTGCCAGCAGCTCGACACAGGGTTTTGAAAAACTGTTTTTT
CDR3aa: CASSSTQGFEKLFF

d_gene: TRBD1
j_gene: TRBJ1-1
abundance: NA
v_gene: TRBV30
CDR3nt: TGTGCCTGGAGTAAGGGGGCGTATGACACTGAAGCTTTCTTT
CDR3aa: CAWSKGAYDTEAFF

d_gene: NA
j_gene: TRBJ2-3
abundance: NA
v_gene: TRBV9
CDR3nt: TGTGCCAGCAGCGTATTGGGAGAAGCGGATACGCAGTATTTT
CDR3aa: CASSVLGEADTQYF

d_gene: NA
j_gene: TRBJ1-5
abundance: NA
v_gene: TRBV27
CDR3nt: TGTGCCAGCAGTTCGGTGACAGGAACCCTATTGGGGGGGCAGCCCCAGCATTTT
CDR3aa: CASSSVTGTLLGGQPQHF

d_gene: NA
j_gene: TRBJ1-5
abundance: NA
v_gene: TRBV27
CDR3nt: TGTGCCAGCAGCCACAGATATAGCAATCAGCCCCAGCATTTT
CDR3aa: CASSHRYSNQPQHF

d_gene: TRBD1
j_gene: TRBJ1-1
abundance: NA
v_gene: TRBV7-9
CDR3nt: TGTGCCAGCCACGGACAGGGCGTTGAAGCTTTCTTT
CDR3aa: CASHGQGVEAFF

d_gene: NA
j_gene: TRBJ2-7
abundance: NA
v_gene: TRBV6-5
CDR3nt: TGTGCCAGCAGCCTCCGTCTAGGTATGTCCTACGAGCAGTACTTC
CDR3aa: CASSLRLGMSYEQYF

d_gene: TRBD2
j_gene: TRBJ2-7
abundance: NA
v_gene: TRBV6-2/TRBV6-3
CDR3nt: TGTGCCAGCAGTTACGGTATTATTAGCGGGGCCTCCTACGAGCAGTACTTC
CDR3aa: CASSYGIISGASYEQYF

d_gene: NA
j_gene: TRBJ1-3
abundance: NA
v_gene: TRBV5-1
CDR3nt: TGCGCCAGCAGCCGGGACAACTACTCTGGAAACACCATATATTTT
CDR3aa: CASSRDNYSGNTIYF

d_gene: TRBD2
j_gene: TRBJ2-5
abundance: NA
v_gene: TRBV5-1
CDR3nt: TGCGCCAGCAGCTTGAGTTCTAGCGGGGGCCCTGAGGGAGAGACCCAGTACTTC
CDR3aa: CASSLSSSGGPEGETQYF

d_gene: TRBD2
j_gene: TRBJ2-7
abundance: NA
v_gene: TRBV2
CDR3nt: TGTGCCAGCAGGGCGCTAGCGGGAGGCTTGTACGAGCAGTACTTC
CDR3aa: CASRALAGGLYEQYF

d_gene: TRBD1
j_gene: TRBJ1-2
abundance: few
v_gene: TRBV19
CDR3nt: TGTGCCAGTAGTCCAGGGACAGGGAGTGGCTACACCTTC
CDR3aa: CASSPGTGSGYTF

d_gene: TRBD1
j_gene: TRBJ2-1
abundance: NA
v_gene: TRBV30
CDR3nt: TGTGCCTGGCCTCTCCAGGGGGCCTCCTACAATGAGCAGTTCTTC
CDR3aa: CAWPLQGASYNEQFF

d_gene: TRBD1
j_gene: TRBJ1-2
abundance: NA
v_gene: TRBV10-3
CDR3nt: TGTGCCTCACGGGGGACAGTCTTATATGGCTACACCTTC
CDR3aa: CASRGTVLYGYTF

d_gene: NA
j_gene: TRBJ2-7
abundance: NA
v_gene: TRBV6-5
CDR3nt: TGTGCGACAGTACCACCGAACGGCGAGCAGTACTTC
CDR3aa: CATVPPNGEQYF

d_gene: NA
j_gene: TRBJ1-2
abundance: NA
v_gene: TRBV30
CDR3nt: TGTGCCTGTAATGCGGCTAACTATGGCTACACCTTC
CDR3aa: CACNAANYGYTF

d_gene: NA
j_gene: TRBJ2-1
abundance: few
v_gene: TRBV5-1
CDR3nt: TGCGCCAGCAGCCCTGGGGCAACCGACAATGAGCAGTTCTTC
CDR3aa: CASSPGATDNEQFF

d_gene: NA
j_gene: TRBJ2-7
abundance: NA
v_gene: TRBV19
CDR3nt: TGTGCCAGTAGGCTAGGATCAGGGGCCTACGAGCAGTACTTC
CDR3aa: CASRLGSGAYEQYF

d_gene: TRBD1
j_gene: TRBJ2-3
abundance: NA
v_gene: TRBV9
CDR3nt: TGTGCCAGCAGCCCTAGACAGGGGGCTGGCACAGATACGCAGTATTTT
CDR3aa: CASSPRQGAGTDTQYF

d_gene: TRBD2
j_gene: TRBJ2-1
abundance: NA
v_gene: TRBV6-5
CDR3nt: TGTGCCAGCAGTTACTCGACTAGCAGTGAGCAGTTCTTC
CDR3aa: CASSYSTSSEQFF

d_gene: NA
j_gene: TRBJ2-7
abundance: NA
v_gene: TRBV21-1
CDR3nt: TGTGCCAGCAGGATCGACAGGGAAATCTACGAGCAGTACTTC
CDR3aa: CASRIDREIYEQYF

d_gene: TRBD2
j_gene: TRBJ2-2
abundance: NA
v_gene: TRBV5-4
CDR3nt: TGTGCCAGCAGCCCACTGACTAGCGGGGTGGCGCACACCGGGGAGCTGTTTTTT
CDR3aa: CASSPLTSGVAHTGELFF

d_gene: TRBD1
j_gene: TRBJ1-2
abundance: NA
v_gene: TRBV10-1
CDR3nt: TGCGCCAGCAGCCGGACAGGGAACTATGGCTACACCTTC
CDR3aa: CASSRTGNYGYTF

d_gene: NA
j_gene: TRBJ2-3
abundance: NA
v_gene: TRBV12-5
CDR3nt: TGTGCTAGTGGTTTGGTACTCTCAAAGCAAGCAGATACGCAGTATTTT
CDR3aa: CASGLVLSKQADTQYF

d_gene: TRBD1
j_gene: TRBJ1-2
abundance: NA
v_gene: TRBV18
CDR3nt: TGTGCCAGCTCACCCCGGGACAGGGAGCCGCGGAACTATGGCTACACCTTC
CDR3aa: CASSPRDREPRNYGYTF

d_gene: NA
j_gene: TRBJ1-2
abundance: NA
v_gene: TRBV6-5
CDR3nt: TGTGCCAGCAGTAGGACAGTTACCAACTATGGCTACACCTTC
CDR3aa: CASSRTVTNYGYTF

d_gene: NA
j_gene: TRBJ2-3
abundance: once
v_gene: TRBV6-5
CDR3nt: TGTGCCAGCAGTTACTTTCTAGCCGGGAGCACAGATACGCAGTATTTT
CDR3aa: CASSYFLAGSTDTQYF

d_gene: TRBD2
j_gene: TRBJ2-7
abundance: NA
v_gene: TRBV19
CDR3nt: TGTGCCAGTAGCCCGCAGCGGACTAGAGGCCACGAGCAGTACTTC
CDR3aa: CASSPQRTRGHEQYF

d_gene: TRBD1
j_gene: TRBJ1-5
abundance: NA
v_gene: TRBV2
CDR3nt: TGTGCCAGCGGGAGACAGGGGAGCAATCAGCCCCAGCATTTT
CDR3aa: CASGRQGSNQPQHF

d_gene: NA
j_gene: TRBJ2-1
abundance: few
v_gene: TRBV7-2
CDR3nt: TGTGCCAGCAGCTTACGCAGCGGCTCCTACAATGAGCAGTTCTTC
CDR3aa: CASSLRSGSYNEQFF

d_gene: TRBD2
j_gene: TRBJ2-5
abundance: once
v_gene: TRBV3-1/TRBV3-2
CDR3nt: TGTGCCAGCAGCCAGGGGGGGGAAGAGACCCAGTACTTC
CDR3aa: CASSQGGEETQYF

d_gene: NA
j_gene: TRBJ2-5
abundance: NA
v_gene: TRBV3-1/TRBV3-2
CDR3nt: TGTGCCAGCAGCCAAGTACAGGGAGCAAGTTTGTTCCAAGAGACCCAGTACTTC
CDR3aa: CASSQVQGASLFQETQYF

d_gene: TRBD2
j_gene: TRBJ2-1
abundance: once
v_gene: TRBV19
CDR3nt: TGTGCCAGTAGTCCCCGGGGTAGCGGGAGTAGGGATGAGCAGTTCTTC
CDR3aa: CASSPRGSGSRDEQFF

d_gene: TRBD1
j_gene: TRBJ2-7
abundance: NA
v_gene: TRBV20-1
CDR3nt: TGCAGTTTCAAACAGGGGAACGAGCAGTACTTC
CDR3aa: CSFKQGNEQYF

d_gene: TRBD1
j_gene: TRBJ2-1
abundance: NA
v_gene: TRBV5-8
CDR3nt: TGTGCCAGCAGCTCCCCCGGGACAGGGGGTTTAAATGAGCAGTTCTTC
CDR3aa: CASSSPGTGGLNEQFF

d_gene: NA
j_gene: TRBJ2-3
abundance: NA
v_gene: TRBV30
CDR3nt: TGTGCCTGGAGCTCCCCGAGGGGCACAGATACGCAGTATTTT
CDR3aa: CAWSSPRGTDTQYF

d_gene: TRBD1
j_gene: TRBJ1-4
abundance: NA
v_gene: TRBV5-6
CDR3nt: TGTGCCAGCAGCTTGGTGGGACAGGGTGATGAAAAACTGTTTTTT
CDR3aa: CASSLVGQGDEKLFF

d_gene: NA
j_gene: TRBJ2-4
abundance: few
v_gene: TRBV7-9
CDR3nt: TGTGCCAGCAGCTTAGTTTTGTCGAACATTCAGTACTTC
CDR3aa: CASSLVLSNIQYF

d_gene: NA
j_gene: TRBJ2-5
abundance: NA
v_gene: TRBV4-1
CDR3nt: TGCGCCAGCAGCCCCAAAGTCCCCGGGTCCCTCTACTTC
CDR3aa: CASSPKVPGSLYF

d_gene: TRBD1
j_gene: TRBJ2-3
abundance: NA
v_gene: TRBV24-1
CDR3nt: TGTGCCACCAGTGATTTTAAAGGACAGGGGGCTGCAGATACGCAGTATTTT
CDR3aa: CATSDFKGQGAADTQYF